The 29 T cell receptor beta chains below all came from one sample that was sequenced in a study of cytomegalovirus exposure and HLA in healthy donors. PCR used 60 Vbeta primers and 13 Jbeta primers. Sequencing was performed with immunoSEQ multiplex PCR; in TCRdb, only in-frame clones are kept and a portion is missing. Of under 100,000 clones in the sample, roughly 60% were seen once. Source material: PBMCs. The origin of the receptors is a woman aged 25 to 39 in good health and CMV-seropositive.

A few counts support this clone. The V call is TRBV6-1, the J call TRBJ1-3; D remains unclear. The CDR3 sequence is 17 residues long. Trimming removed 0 bases from V and 0 bases from J, with 12 bases in between. Germline V gene lookup returns CDR1 MNHNS and CDR2 SASEGT. In nucleotides, the CDR3 is TGTGCCAGCAGTGAAGCGCCACCGGGGAGCTCTGGAAACACCATATATTTT. The encoded protein is CASSEAPPGSSGNTIYF.

The chain uses TRBV6-5 and TRBJ2-2; 8 nucleotides align to TRBD2. The CDR3 has 15 residues. J was trimmed by 7 bases and V by 6 bases; bases with no gene match: 10. Germline loops: CDR1 MNHEY, CDR2 SVGAGI. CDR3 coding DNA: TGTGCCAGCAGCAGGGAGGGACGGGAGGGCGGGGAGCTGTTTTTT. It is translated as CASSREGREGGELFF.

CDR3 region: CASSLAQGPYEQYF. The CDR3 nucleotides read TGTGCCAGCAGCTTAGCACAGGGGCCCTACGAGCAGTACTTC. V and J are TRBV7-8 and TRBJ2-7; 7 positions agree with TRBD1. V gave up 0 bases and J gave up 2 bases; unmatched junction bases: 1. CDR1 and CDR2 (germline): SGHVS, FQNEAQ. The CDR3 runs to 14 residues.

The gene calls are TRBV9 and TRBJ2-7; 8 bases are shared with TRBD1. The CDR3 contains 14 residues. V gave up 3 bases and J gave up 5 bases; unmatched junction bases: 7. In germline, CDR1 is SGDLS, CDR2 YYNGEE. CDR3 in DNA: TGTGCCAGCAGCGGAGCGACAGGGGTCAACGAGCAGTACTTC. Residues: CASSGATGVNEQYF.

A few counts support this clone. The V call is TRBV6-4, the J call TRBJ2-3, with 7 bases lining up with TRBD2. Germline V gives CDR1 MRHNA, CDR2 SNTAGT. Trimming at V came to 5 bases and at J to 2 bases, leaving 7 bases not matched to a gene. The CDR3 extends over 15 amino acids. CDR3 DNA: TGTGCCAGCAGTTTAGCGGGTTCGAACACAGATACGCAGTATTTT. Protein sequence: CASSLAGSNTDTQYF.

The CDR3 loop reads CASSFELSGANVLTF. DNA of the CDR3: TGTGCCAGCAGCTTTGAACTCTCTGGGGCCAACGTCCTGACTTTC. The gene calls are TRBV7-9 and TRBJ2-6, with D unclear. The CDR3 totals 15 residues. Germline CDR1 is SEHNR and CDR2 is FQNEAQ (reference sequence). The V end was cut by 3 bases, the J end by 0 bases, with 6 bases between. Complete variable domain (other parts from reference TRBV7-9 and TRBJ2-6): DTGVSQNPRHKITKRGQNVTFRCDPISEHNRLYWYRQTLGQGPEFLTYFQNEAQLEKSRLLSDRFSAERPKGSFSTLEIQRTEQGDSAMYLCASSFELSGANVLTFGAGSRLTVL.

This chain links TRBV18 with TRBJ2-2, with TRBD1 matching over 8 bases. CDR3 length: 17 residues. Germline V gives CDR1 KGHSH, CDR2 LQKENI. Trimming took 2 bases from V and 1 from J; bases not matched to a gene: 6. The CDR3 protein is CASSPRSGTGNTGELFF. The CDR3, as DNA: TGTGCCAGCTCACCAAGATCTGGGACAGGGAACACCGGGGAGCTGTTTTTT.

This chain joins TRBV10-3 and TRBJ2-3; D perhaps matches TRBD2 (7 bases). Germline V gene sequence: CDR1 ENHRY, CDR2 SYGVKD. V lost 9 bases and J 5 bases, leaving 12 bases between the germline ends. The CDR3 extends over 12 amino acids. CDR3 in DNA: TGTGCCATGGGGGGGGCTGGAGATACGCAGTATTTT. Residues: CAMGGAGDTQYF.

The chain recombines TRBV7-9 with TRBJ2-2; 7 bases are a match to TRBD2. This CDR3 has 14 residues. Germline trimming cut 11 bases from V and 7 bases from J; bases unmatched to any gene: 13. The V gene's germline CDR1 is SEHNR and CDR2 FQNEAQ (reference sequence). DNA for the CDR3: TGTGCCCTGTTCGCGGCGGGGGTTATCGGGGAGCTGTTTTTT. This gives the protein CALFAAGVIGELFF.

This chain joins TRBV19 and TRBJ1-5, with TRBD1 matching 7 bases. The trim removed 2 bases at V and 2 bases at J, leaving 15 bases unmatched. The germline V gene encodes CDR1 LNHDA and CDR2 SQIVND (reference sequence). The CDR3 runs 19 residues. The DNA for the CDR3 is TGTGCCAGTAGTATATTAATCGAGGGGGCAGGGTTGGGCAATCAGCCCCAGCATTTT. This codes for CASSILIEGAGLGNQPQHF.

This sequence joins TRBV29-1 and TRBJ1-2; 8 positions agree with TRBD1. V trimming: 1 base; J trimming: 4 bases; junction bases outside the gene matches: 8. Germline-derived CDR1 and CDR2 are SQVTM and ANQGSEA. The CDR3 contains 15 residues. The CDR3 spells CSVEGGGTGTYGYTF. The CDR3 DNA is TGCAGCGTTGAAGGGGGGGGGACAGGAACCTATGGCTACACCTTC.

The genes are TRBV6-6 and TRBJ2-7, with 7 bases aligning to TRBD1. CDR1 and CDR2 (germline): MNHNY, SVGAGI (reference sequence). V shed 5 bases, J shed 3 bases, and the junction held 4 bases outside the gene matches. There are 13 residues in the CDR3. The CDR3 sequence: CASSRQGNYEQYF. CDR3 bases: TGTGCCAGCAGTCGACAGGGAAACTACGAGCAGTACTTC.

This chain connects TRBV7-8 to TRBJ1-1, with TRBD1 matching 7 bases. This CDR3 contains 16 residues. The germline V gene has CDR1 SGHVS and CDR2 FQNEAQ. J was trimmed by 1 base and V by 5 bases; bases with no gene match: 10. CDR3 sequence: CASSKIGTERNTEAFF. The DNA for the CDR3 is TGTGCCAGCAGCAAAATCGGGACAGAAAGGAACACTGAAGCTTTCTTT.

The rearrangement joins TRBV27 to TRBJ1-2; 12 positions match TRBD1. J was trimmed by 3 bases and V by 5 bases; bases with no gene match: 4. Germline values: CDR1 MNHEY, CDR2 SMNVEV (reference sequence). The CDR3 contains 15 residues. The CDR3 bases are TGTGCCAGCAGTCGTGGGACAGGGGGCGACTATGGCTACACCTTC. Translating gives CASSRGTGGDYGYTF.

This clone was seen only once. The gene calls are TRBV5-1 and TRBJ2-1; TRBD2 matches 10 bases. The germline gives CDR1 SGHRS, CDR2 YFSETQ. CDR3 length: 15 residues. V lost 5 bases, J lost 3 bases, and 5 bases stayed unmatched. Here the CDR3 DNA reads TGCGCCAGCAGACAACTAGCGGGGAGCTACAATGAGCAGTTCTTC. Translating gives CASRQLAGSYNEQFF.

J is TRBJ2-1 and V is TRBV7-3; TRBD2 agrees at 13 bases. This CDR3 spans 17 amino acids. V gave up 5 bases and J gave up 3 bases; unmatched junction bases: 7. Germline CDR1 is SGHTA and CDR2 is FQGTGA. The CDR3 DNA reads as TGTGCCAGCAGCCCCGGACTAGCGGGGGAAAACTACAATGAGCAGTTCTTC. Its translation is CASSPGLAGENYNEQFF.

V usage is TRBV13 and J usage is TRBJ2-7; TRBD1 agrees at 7 bases. Germline trimming cut 1 base from V and 2 bases from J; bases unmatched to any gene: 5. CDR3 size: 15 residues. Germline V CDR1 and CDR2: PRHDT, FYEKMQ (reference sequence). This CDR3 reads CASSLVRDSPYEQYF. CDR3 coding DNA: TGTGCCAGCAGCTTAGTCCGGGACAGCCCCTACGAGCAGTACTTC.

This sequence joins TRBV29-1 and TRBJ1-1, with a tentative D call TRBD1 (6 bases). Germline values: CDR1 SQVTM, CDR2 ANQGSEA. The CDR3 runs 11 residues. Trimming took off 7 bases at V and 5 bases at J, with 11 bases between the two ends. CDR3 bases: TGCAGCGGCACAGGGATTACTGAAGCTTTCTTT. Translation: CSGTGITEAFF.

This chain connects TRBV7-2 to TRBJ2-5; 9 nucleotides line up with TRBD1. The CDR3 contains 15 residues. The germline V gene encodes CDR1 SGHTA and CDR2 FQGNSA. V was clipped by 5 bases and J by 5 bases; unmatched bases: 9. The CDR3 DNA sequence: TGTGCCAGCAGCCAACAGACAGGGGGGATTGAGACCCAGTACTTC. Translating it yields CASSQQTGGIETQYF.

The chain has TRBV29-1 and TRBJ2-3; TRBD2 aligns across 10 bases. Germline loops: CDR1 SQVTM, CDR2 ANQGSEA. CDR3 length equals 13 residues. V lost 5 bases, J lost 6 bases, and 5 bases stayed unmatched. For the CDR3, the DNA is TGCAGCGTTACTAGCGGGGAGGGTGATACGCAGTATTTT. This translates into CSVTSGEGDTQYF.

The V and J genes are TRBV2 and TRBJ1-5; TRBD1 aligns across 11 bases. The CDR3 extends over 15 amino acids. From germline, CDR1 is SNHLY and CDR2 FYNNEI. Trimming removed 6 bases from V and 5 bases from J; junction bases left unmatched: 6. CDR3 loop: CASRGTGGGYQPQHF. CDR3 coding DNA: TGTGCCAGCAGGGGGACAGGGGGGGGGTATCAGCCCCAGCATTTT.

The chain has TRBV2 and TRBJ1-5; D perhaps matches TRBD1 (6 bases). Trimming took off 6 bases at V and 1 base at J, with 22 bases between the two ends. The CDR3 consists of 18 residues. Germline CDR1 and CDR2: SNHLY and FYNNEI. CDR3 protein: CASSGQRPILISNQPQHF. In nucleotides, the CDR3 is TGTGCCAGCAGCGGACAGCGACCGATCCTTATCAGCAATCAGCCCCAGCATTTT.

The chain uses TRBV28 and TRBJ1-1; D is perhaps TRBD1 (5 bases). The V and J ends lost 9 bases and 4 bases respectively, with 27 bases between them. Germline loops: CDR1 MDHEN, CDR2 SYDVKM. This CDR3 region has 17 residues. The DNA of the CDR3 is TGTGCCAGTACTCCGGAGGGCCAGGGACGGTTGGGCACTGAAGCTTTCTTT. Protein product: CASTPEGQGRLGTEAFF.

This chain joins TRBV28 and TRBJ1-5, with 7 nucleotides matching TRBD1. The germline CDR1 and CDR2 sequences are MDHEN and SYDVKM. The CDR3 has 16 residues. V shed 1 base and J 6 bases; nucleotides not matched to a gene: 9. The CDR3 DNA sequence: TGTGCCAGCAGTTTATCGGCAGGGGGACGTGGTCAGCCCCAGCATTTT. Its translation is CASSLSAGGRGQPQHF.

The chain links TRBV2 to TRBJ1-6; D ambiguous. CDR1 and CDR2 (germline): SNHLY, FYNNEI. The V end lost 5 bases, the J end lost 13 bases, and 9 bases lay between the germline ends. There are 11 residues in the CDR3. CDR3: CASSSSGPLHF. DNA for the CDR3: TGTGCCAGCAGTTCCTCGGGGCCCCTCCACTTT.

This clone was detected a few times. The rearrangement uses TRBV6-1 and TRBJ1-4; D is undetermined. The CDR3 runs 16 residues. Trimming removed 4 bases at V and 7 bases at J, with 19 bases between. Germline loops: CDR1 MNHNS, CDR2 SASEGT. CDR3 protein: CASSAAGRWFSEKLFF. CDR3 DNA: TGTGCCAGCAGTGCGGCGGGGAGGTGGTTTAGTGAAAAACTGTTTTTT.

The V gene is TRBV6-6, the J gene TRBJ2-7; 7 nucleotides align to TRBD1. The CDR3 spans 15 residues. Germline V gene lookup returns CDR1 MNHNY and CDR2 SVGAGI (reference sequence). Trimming at V came to 5 bases and at J to 0 bases, leaving 7 bases not matched to a gene. The CDR3 sequence is CASSRDSTNSYEQYF. The CDR3 DNA reads TGTGCCAGCAGTAGGGACAGTACTAACTCCTACGAGCAGTACTTC.

The sample holds a few counts of this clone. Here the CDR3 reads CASSQGGGAEETQYF. For the CDR3, the DNA is TGTGCCAGCAGCCAAGGCGGGGGGGCTGAAGAGACCCAGTACTTC. The chain links TRBV4-2 to TRBJ2-5, with 9 positions matching TRBD2. The germline CDR1 and CDR2 sequences are LGHNA and YNFKEQ. J gave up 3 bases and V 1 base, and 3 bases lay outside the gene matches. The CDR3 covers 15 residues.

This clone was detected a few times. This chain connects TRBV7-8 to TRBJ2-2; 11 nucleotides match TRBD2. This CDR3 is built from 22 residues. J gave up 1 base and V 4 bases, and 20 bases lay outside the gene matches. Germline CDR1 and CDR2: SGHVS and FQNEAQ. CDR3 bases: TGTGCCAGCAGCTACGGCCCGGGCGGAACTAGCGGGGGACGCGGGAACACCGGGGAGCTGTTTTTT. Amino acids: CASSYGPGGTSGGRGNTGELFF.